Listed below are T cell receptor beta chains from one sample, sequenced in a study of cytomegalovirus exposure and HLA in healthy donors. Libraries were prepared by immunoSEQ multiplex PCR; TCRdb keeps only in-frame clonotypes and omits some of them. The sample lists 120,000 or so clones, 77% occurring once. The specimen was PBMCs. Receptor source: a man between 18 and 35 years old in good health and CMV-seropositive. Both conserved end residues are part of each CDR3. Each record gives: CDR3 DNA, CDR3 protein, J gene, D gene, clone size, V gene. D genes are given only for firm matches. The size entry is marked missing in some rows and otherwise reads once, few, many or a size class.

DNA: TGTGCCAGCAGTTACTCGAACAGGGCCACAGATACGCAGTATTTT; CDR3: CASSYSNRATDTQYF; J: TRBJ2-3; D: -; size: -; V: TRBV6-5
DNA: TGTGCCAGCAGCAAGGCTAGTACGCGCGAGCAGTACTTC; CDR3: CASSKASTREQYF; J: TRBJ2-7; D: -; size: -; V: TRBV28
DNA: TGTGCCAGCAGCTTAGTACTAGTCGGGAATGAGCAGTTCTTC; CDR3: CASSLVLVGNEQFF; J: TRBJ2-1; D: -; size: -; V: TRBV7-6
DNA: TGCGCCAGCAGCCAAGAACTAGCGGGAGATAGGTACGAGCAGTACTTC; CDR3: CASSQELAGDRYEQYF; J: TRBJ2-7; D: TRBD2; size: -; V: TRBV4-1
DNA: TGTGCCAGCAGCCCGCCCAGCGGGAACTGGGTAGAGCAGTACTTC; CDR3: CASSPPSGNWVEQYF; J: TRBJ2-7; D: TRBD2; size: -; V: TRBV7-9
DNA: TGCGCCAGCAGCCAAGACGGAGCCCGGGACAGGGATGAAAAACTGTTTTTT; CDR3: CASSQDGARDRDEKLFF; J: TRBJ1-4; D: TRBD1; size: -; V: TRBV4-1
DNA: TGTGCCAGCTCACTAAATAGCAATCAGCCCCAGCATTTT; CDR3: CASSLNSNQPQHF; J: TRBJ1-5; D: -; size: few; V: TRBV18
DNA: TGTGCCAGCAGCTTAAGCGGGAGGGATGAGCAGTTCTTC; CDR3: CASSLSGRDEQFF; J: TRBJ2-1; D: TRBD2; size: -; V: TRBV7-9
DNA: TGTGCCAGCAGCGTAGCGGGGAGGGGCGCTGAAGCTTTCTTT; CDR3: CASSVAGRGAEAFF; J: TRBJ1-1; D: -; size: few; V: TRBV9
DNA: TGTGCCAGCAGCCCGAACTTAGGGGTGAACATTCAGTACTTC; CDR3: CASSPNLGVNIQYF; J: TRBJ2-4; D: -; size: -; V: TRBV11-2
DNA: TGTGCCAGCAGACCCGGGACTAGCGGCTACGAGCAGTACTTC; CDR3: CASRPGTSGYEQYF; J: TRBJ2-7; D: TRBD2; size: few; V: TRBV14
DNA: TGTGCCAGCAGCCTTAGGCGGGACAGGGGCCACGAGCAGTACTTC; CDR3: CASSLRRDRGHEQYF; J: TRBJ2-7; D: TRBD1; size: -; V: TRBV14
DNA: TGTGCCAGCAGCGTAGCTAGCGGCTACAATGAGCAGTTCTTC; CDR3: CASSVASGYNEQFF; J: TRBJ2-1; D: TRBD2; size: few; V: TRBV9
DNA: TGTGCCAGTAGAGACCTACCTCAGGGGCCAGCTTTCTTT; CDR3: CASRDLPQGPAFF; J: TRBJ1-1; D: -; size: -; V: TRBV6-5
DNA: TGTGCCTGGAGTGTGAACGTCGGGGGCTACACCTTC; CDR3: CAWSVNVGGYTF; J: TRBJ1-2; D: -; size: -; V: TRBV30
DNA: TGTGCCAGCAGCCTGGGACTAGCGGGAGTGGATGAGCAGTTCTTC; CDR3: CASSLGLAGVDEQFF; J: TRBJ2-1; D: TRBD2; size: -; V: TRBV7-9
DNA: TGTGCCAGCATGGGGCAGGGTAACACTGAAGCTTTCTTT; CDR3: CASMGQGNTEAFF; J: TRBJ1-1; D: -; size: many; V: TRBV6-1
DNA: TGTGCCAGCAGCTTAGGGGCCCTTACAGGGGGCGCGTCCCACGAGCAGTACTTC; CDR3: CASSLGALTGGASHEQYF; J: TRBJ2-7; D: TRBD1; size: -; V: TRBV11-2
DNA: TGTGCCAGCAGCCAGGGGACCGAGAACTATGGCTACACCTTC; CDR3: CASSQGTENYGYTF; J: TRBJ1-2; D: -; size: -; V: TRBV5-4
DNA: TGCAGTGCCCCAGGCAGCACTGAAGCTTTCTTT; CDR3: CSAPGSTEAFF; J: TRBJ1-1; D: -; size: -; V: TRBV20-1
DNA: TGCGCCAGCAGCTTAGACAGGGGTGGCTATGGCTACACCTTC; CDR3: CASSLDRGGYGYTF; J: TRBJ1-2; D: TRBD1; size: -; V: TRBV5-1
DNA: TGTGCCAGCAGCCCCGCGGGTTGGAGAAATGAAAAACTGTTTTTT; CDR3: CASSPAGWRNEKLFF; J: TRBJ1-4; D: -; size: once; V: TRBV7-9
DNA: TGTGCCAGCAGCTTAGCGTGGGGACTCCTTTACAATGAGCAGTTCTTC; CDR3: CASSLAWGLLYNEQFF; J: TRBJ2-1; D: -; size: -; V: TRBV7-2